The 27 T cell receptor beta chains listed next were all sequenced from one sample in a study of shared clonotypes between healthy human individuals. The protocol was immunoSEQ multiplex PCR, while the TCRdb copy is restricted to in-frame clones and leaves out a portion. The sample yields approximately 2.5 million clones, 80% to 95% seen once. Sequenced: naive CD4+ T cells from PBMCs. The sample's subset: CD45RA+ positively selected. The receptors shown here come from a man between 18 and 35 years old in good health. Some clones in this sample may be carry-over from other donors' samples.

The genes are TRBV11-3 and TRBJ2-7; unclear D gene. There are 14 residues in the CDR3. Trimming left V 5 bases short and J 3 bases short, with 14 bases between. The V gene's germline CDR1 is SGHNT and CDR2 YENEEA. CDR3 sequence: CASSRSASSYEQYF. The CDR3 DNA reads as TGTGCCAGCAGCCGTTCGGCGTCAAGCTACGAGCAGTACTTC.

Concerning this clone: The same CDR3 also results from other DNA sequences found in this sample. This chain uses TRBV18 with TRBJ2-2; either TRBD1 or TRBD2 may supply D (6 bases each). Per the germline V gene, CDR1 is KGHSH and CDR2 is LQKENI. There are 17 residues in the CDR3. V was shortened by 0 bases and J by 1 base, with 12 bases between the two germline ends. The CDR3 here is CASSPPGGPGNTGELFF. As DNA, the CDR3 is TGTGCCAGCTCACCACCCGGGGGCCCTGGGAACACCGGGGAGCTGTTTTTT.

The chain carries TRBV2 and TRBJ2-1; 7 positions agree with TRBD2. Germline V gives CDR1 SNHLY, CDR2 FYNNEI. J gave up 6 bases and V 3 bases, and 2 bases lay outside the gene matches. CDR3 length: 13 amino acids. The CDR3 DNA sequence: TGTGCCAGCAGTGAGGCGGGAGCCAATGAGCAGTTCTTC. Its translation is CASSEAGANEQFF. Combining the CDR3 with reference TRBV2 and TRBJ2-1 gives the whole variable domain EPEVTQTPSHQVTQMGQEVILRCVPISNHLYFYWYRQILGQKVEFLVSFYNNEISEKSEIFDDQFSVERPDGSNFTLKIRSTKLEDSAMYFCASSEAGANEQFFGPGTRLTVL.

The chain has TRBV19 and TRBJ2-6; D gene uncertain. There are 15 residues in the CDR3. Germline V lookup: CDR1 LNHDA, CDR2 SQIVND (reference sequence). Trimming removed 5 bases at V and 0 bases at J, with 8 bases between. The CDR3 loop reads CASSRDISGANVLTF. CDR3 in DNA: TGTGCCAGTAGTCGTGACATCTCTGGGGCCAACGTCCTGACTTTC.

This clone was counted once. The V and J genes are TRBV21-1 and TRBJ2-1; TRBD1, the table's D call, was not compared with the DNA. TRBV21-1 counts as a pseudogene. The CDR3 is 17 amino acids. The CDR3 DNA sequence: TGTGCCAGCAGCAAAGGCACCGGGACAGCAAGCTACAATGAGCAGTTCTTC. This encodes CASSKGTGTASYNEQFF.

The V call is TRBV9, the J call TRBJ2-5; tentative D call: TRBD2 (6 bases). The V gene lost 4 bases and the J gene lost 7 bases, with 23 bases spanning the gap. The CDR3 is 16 residues long. Germline V gives CDR1 SGDLS, CDR2 YYNGEE. CDR3 amino acids: CASSSRDSDHHGTQYF. The CDR3 DNA is TGTGCCAGCAGCTCAAGGGACTCCGACCACCACGGGACCCAGTACTTC.

The V gene is TRBV2, the J gene TRBJ2-2, with TRBD2 matching 8 bases. The V and J ends lost 3 bases and 10 bases, in that order; junction bases with no gene match: 13. Per the germline V gene, CDR1 is SNHLY and CDR2 is FYNNEI. This CDR3 is 16 amino acids long. CDR3 loop: CASSDPTSATHVELFF. Here the CDR3 DNA reads TGTGCCAGCAGTGATCCGACTAGCGCAACCCATGTGGAGCTGTTTTTT.

The V and J genes are TRBV28 and TRBJ1-3; 9 nucleotides agree with TRBD1. CDR1 and CDR2 from the germline V gene are MDHEN and SYDVKM. This CDR3 spans 21 amino acids. V shed 3 bases and J 0 bases; nucleotides not matched to a gene: 18. The CDR3 DNA follows: TGTGCCAGCAGTTTCGGACTTCTTTGGACATACAGGGGGCCCTCTGGAAACACCATATATTTT. Its protein product is CASSFGLLWTYRGPSGNTIYF.

The CDR3 reads CASSSFYPSSYEQYF. CDR3 in DNA: TGTGCCAGCAGCTCCTTCTACCCCAGCTCCTACGAGCAGTACTTC. The chain links TRBV7-2 to TRBJ2-7; D not resolved. V dropped 4 bases and J dropped 0 bases, with 13 bases sitting between them. CDR1 and CDR2 from the germline V gene are SGHTA and FQGNSA. This CDR3 has 15 amino acids.

The chain carries TRBV6-5 and TRBJ1-2, with D unclear. Per germline, CDR1 MNHEY and CDR2 SVGAGI. CDR3 length: 13 residues. Trimming took 10 bases from V and 5 from J, leaving 17 bases between them. The CDR3 reads CATNRYGRYGYTF. The CDR3 DNA sequence: TGTGCCACCAATCGCTACGGGCGGTATGGCTACACCTTC.

This chain joins TRBV28 and TRBJ1-5; 7 nucleotides agree with TRBD1. The CDR3 runs 14 residues. Germline V CDR1 and CDR2: MDHEN, SYDVKM. V lost 6 bases and J lost 7; bases outside the gene matches: 9. CDR3 sequence reads: CASSPLTGVQPQHF. The CDR3 DNA is TGTGCCAGCAGCCCACTTACAGGGGTACAGCCCCAGCATTTT.

The gene calls are TRBV2 and TRBJ2-1, with unresolved D. V was clipped by 6 bases and J by 8 bases, with 14 bases between them. Germline lookup yields CDR1 SNHLY and CDR2 FYNNEI. CDR3 length equals 13 residues. The CDR3 reads CASRALSPDEQFF. The CDR3 nucleotides read TGTGCCAGCAGGGCGTTGTCGCCGGATGAGCAGTTCTTC.

This chain connects TRBV29-1 to TRBJ2-2; D is perhaps TRBD2 (7 bases). The CDR3 covers 16 residues. The V end lost 7 bases, the J end lost 7 bases, and 25 bases lay between the germline ends. Germline assignment: CDR1 SQVTM and CDR2 ANQGSEA. CDR3 DNA sequence: TGCAGCGCCACAAATTTCGAACGGGGGGCTGGCGGGGAGCTGTTTTTT. This gives the protein CSATNFERGAGGELFF.

The chain links TRBV9 to TRBJ1-4; possible D gene TRBD1, 5 bases. V was trimmed by 0 bases and J by 7 bases, leaving 13 bases between them. The length of the CDR3 is 15 residues. Per the germline V gene, CDR1 is SGDLS and CDR2 is YYNGEE. In DNA form, the CDR3 reads TGTGCCAGCAGCGTAGGGGTCAGGGCTATTGAAAAACTGTTTTTT. Protein sequence: CASSVGVRAIEKLFF.

The J gene is TRBJ1-2, the V gene TRBV6-9, with TRBD1 identical over 8 bases. CDR1 and CDR2 (germline): MNHGY, SVAAGI. V shed 5 bases and J 4 bases; nucleotides not matched to a gene: 9. This CDR3 comprises 15 residues. DNA for the CDR3: TGTGCCAGCAGTCCAACTCCAGGGGGCGGCTATGGCTACACCTTC. This translates into CASSPTPGGGYGYTF.

The chain uses TRBV6-1 and TRBJ2-1; D perhaps matches TRBD2 (7 bases). Trimming cost V 2 bases and J 3 bases, with 14 bases left between them. Germline V gene lookup returns CDR1 MNHNS and CDR2 SASEGT. The CDR3 is 16 residues long. CDR3 DNA: TGTGCCAGCAGTGAAAGGGGGGCGGGAGTCTACAATGAGCAGTTCTTC. Its protein is CASSERGAGVYNEQFF.

This clone was observed a single time. The chain uses TRBV19 and TRBJ2-3; D may be TRBD2 (6 bases). Trimming stripped 6 bases from V and 4 bases from J, with 11 bases between. Germline values: CDR1 LNHDA, CDR2 SQIVND (reference sequence). The CDR3 totals 13 residues. The CDR3 nucleotides are TGTGCCAGTAGCTTAGCGGCCCCAGATACGCAGTATTTT. It codes for CASSLAAPDTQYF. The variable domain in full, completed from reference TRBV19 and TRBJ2-3, reads DGGITQSPKYLFRKEGQNVTLSCEQNLNHDAMYWYRQDPGQGLRLIYYSQIVNDFQKGDIAEGYSVSREKKESFPLTVTSAQKNPTAFYLCASSLAAPDTQYFGPGTRLTVL.

This chain connects TRBV5-1 to TRBJ1-3; no clear D. Germline V gives CDR1 SGHRS, CDR2 YFSETQ. Trimming stripped 2 bases from V and 0 bases from J, with 12 bases between. The length of the CDR3 is 16 residues. Here the CDR3 reads CASSFQTLSSGNTIYF. CDR3 nucleotide sequence: TGCGCCAGCAGCTTTCAAACACTGAGCTCTGGAAACACCATATATTTT.

The V gene is TRBV18, the J gene TRBJ1-1, with 7 bases lining up with TRBD1. V dropped 4 bases and J dropped 8; count of bases not matched to a gene: 10. This CDR3 comprises 14 residues. Germline V gives CDR1 KGHSH, CDR2 LQKENI. The CDR3 here is CASSLDREAREAFF. The CDR3 DNA reads TGTGCCAGCTCACTTGACAGGGAGGCCCGGGAAGCTTTCTTT.

Concerning this clone: Other DNA sequences within the sample encode an identical CDR3. The V call is TRBV5-1, the J call TRBJ1-3; D is possibly TRBD1 (6 bases). Trimming removed 0 bases from V and 4 bases from J, with 8 bases in between. Germline-derived CDR1 and CDR2 are SGHRS and YFSETQ. This CDR3 contains 14 residues. The CDR3 reads CASSLEGVGNTIYF. The CDR3 DNA is TGCGCCAGCAGCTTGGAGGGGGTAGGAAACACCATATATTTT.

The V gene is TRBV1, the J gene TRBJ2-2. TRBV1 counts as a pseudogene. The CDR3 sequence is 16 residues long. CDR3: CTSSQDAGPNTGELFF. The CDR3 bases are TGCACCAGCAGCCAAGACGCCGGGCCGAACACCGGGGAGCTGTTTTTT.

The chain employs TRBV30 and TRBJ1-2; D gene uncertain. Per the germline V gene, CDR1 is GTSNPN and CDR2 is SVGIG (reference sequence). The CDR3 runs to 12 residues. The V end was cut by 3 bases, the J end by 7 bases, with 12 bases between. Here the CDR3 reads CAWSGQERGYTF. The CDR3 coding sequence is TGTGCCTGGAGCGGGCAGGAACGTGGCTACACCTTC. The variable domain in full, completed from reference TRBV30 and TRBJ1-2, reads SQTIHQWPATLVQPVGSPLSLECTVEGTSNPNLYWYRQAAGRGLQLLFYSVGIGQISSEVPQNLSASRPQDRQFILSSKKLLLSDSGFYLCAWSGQERGYTFGSGTRLTVV.

This sequence joins TRBV30 and TRBJ1-1; no definite D call. Germline values: CDR1 GTSNPN, CDR2 SVGIG (reference sequence). This CDR3 has 15 amino acids. The V and J ends lost 0 bases and 1 base respectively, with 12 bases between them. CDR3 sequence: CAWSVLGRANTEAFF. CDR3 nucleotides: TGTGCCTGGAGTGTCCTTGGGAGGGCGAACACTGAAGCTTTCTTT.

Turning to this clone: Other DNA sequences in this sample translate to the same CDR3. The chain employs TRBV28 and TRBJ1-2; D is undetermined. The CDR3 length is 13 residues. Germline CDR1 and CDR2: MDHEN and SYDVKM. Trimming cost V 7 bases and J 2 bases, with 11 bases left between them. CDR3 DNA sequence: TGTGCCAGCACCCGGACGGTGAACTATGGCTACACCTTC. Protein sequence: CASTRTVNYGYTF.

This sequence joins TRBV6-5 and TRBJ2-5; 10 bases match TRBD1. Germline V gene lookup returns CDR1 MNHEY and CDR2 SVGAGI. This CDR3 spans 15 amino acids. V trimming: 6 bases; J trimming: 5 bases; junction bases outside the gene matches: 9. The CDR3 here is CASSRPGQGSETQYF. The CDR3 nucleotides read TGTGCCAGCAGCCGACCGGGACAGGGGAGTGAGACCCAGTACTTC.

This chain joins TRBV7-8 and TRBJ2-1; 7 nucleotides agree with TRBD2. The CDR3 has 14 residues. Germline CDR1 and CDR2: SGHVS and FQNEAQ. The J segment lost 8 bases and the V segment lost 2 bases, leaving 6 bases of the junction unmatched. The CDR3 region is CASSLSWTSHEQFF. CDR3 DNA: TGTGCCAGCAGCTTAAGCTGGACTAGTCATGAGCAGTTCTTC.

The CDR3 DNA sequence: TGTGCCAGCGCCGGCCCCCAATACACAGATACGCAGTATTTT. It encodes CASAGPQYTDTQYF. This rearrangement joins TRBV27 to TRBJ2-3; D gene uncertain. CDR1 is MNHEY, CDR2 SMNVEV, per germline (reference sequence). The V end lost 8 bases, the J end lost 2 bases, and 14 bases lay between the germline ends. CDR3 length: 14 amino acids.